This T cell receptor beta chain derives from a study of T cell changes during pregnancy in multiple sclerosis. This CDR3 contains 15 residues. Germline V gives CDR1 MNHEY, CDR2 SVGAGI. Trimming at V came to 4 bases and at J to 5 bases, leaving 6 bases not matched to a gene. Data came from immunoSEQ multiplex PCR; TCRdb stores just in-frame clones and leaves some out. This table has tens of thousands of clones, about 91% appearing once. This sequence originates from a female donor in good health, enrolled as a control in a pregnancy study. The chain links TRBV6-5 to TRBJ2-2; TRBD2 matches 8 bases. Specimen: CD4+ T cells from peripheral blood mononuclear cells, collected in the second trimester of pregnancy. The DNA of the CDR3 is TGTGCCAGCAGTTCGCGGGGGGCCAATACCGGGGAGCTGTTTTTT. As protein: CASSSRGANTGELFF.